This TCR beta chain was documented in a study of T-cell reconstitution after alpha-beta-depleted transplantation in children (dated by TCRdb to the mid-2010s). At the level of the whole study: The study quantitatively tracked T-cell immune reconstitution after TCRalphabeta/CD19-depleted allogeneic hematopoietic cell transplantation in children using TCR repertoire profiling.

Spanning cysteine to phenylalanine, the CDR3 consists of 14 amino acids. The entry retains the CDR3 DNA only, 42 bases that are in frame from base 1. V and J are trimmed by 6 bases and 4 bases, and the gene matches miss 7 bases of the junction. Concerning this clonotype: What antigen it recognizes has not been identified. No clone much larger than this one lies a single base away; base qualities are absent.

Library generation was performed with PCR. These reads were obtained on an Illumina HiSeq 2500. To normalize quantification of the TCRbeta repertoire, the TCR libraries were built with molecular barcoding that relied on unique molecular identifiers. TCRdb ran its own pipeline on the public reads, namely fastp trimming at Q25 and MiXCR clone calling, and kept in-frame beta chains. Identical CDR3 protein sequences are pooled into one entry, listed with their most common genes and DNA. The table for this sample lists 500,000 to 650,000 distinct CDR3 sequences; over 10% of them were counted only once. The biggest ten clones account for 11% to 15% of the sample. Interpreted using the paper, the treatment or condition label stands for: allogeneic hematopoietic cell transplantation with graft depleted of TCRalphabeta T cells and CD19 B cells. TCRalphabeta/CD19-depleted allogeneic hematopoietic cell grafts were given to the transplant recipients, all of whom were children.

Study-wide conclusions, independent of this receptor: In some patients, the high TCRbeta diversity seen at day 60 was put down to recipient T cells and intrathymic progenitors that had survived conditioning. The frequencies of hyperexpanded clones fell over the following months, and after one year, T-cell counts and TCRbeta diversity were mostly attributed to newly produced T cells. The apparently early recovery of alphabetaT-cell counts about two months after transplant reportedly depended on only several hundred rapidly expanded clones that came from non-depleted graft cells.

This TCR came from a female patient aged 2 to 10 who had a stem cell transplant for aplastic anemia, so the T cells may come from the graft donor. Sequenced here: PBMCs, mostly from graft donor cells, sampled 180 days after TCRalphabeta/CD19-depleted stem cell transplant. This chain is built from TRBV12-3 or TRBV12-4 and TRBJ1-1; TRBD1 fits 8 bases in the junction. The nucleotide sequence reads as follows: TGTGCCAGCAGCCCGGACAGGGAGGTCACTGAAGCTTTCTTT. Its translation reads: CASSPDREVTEAFF.